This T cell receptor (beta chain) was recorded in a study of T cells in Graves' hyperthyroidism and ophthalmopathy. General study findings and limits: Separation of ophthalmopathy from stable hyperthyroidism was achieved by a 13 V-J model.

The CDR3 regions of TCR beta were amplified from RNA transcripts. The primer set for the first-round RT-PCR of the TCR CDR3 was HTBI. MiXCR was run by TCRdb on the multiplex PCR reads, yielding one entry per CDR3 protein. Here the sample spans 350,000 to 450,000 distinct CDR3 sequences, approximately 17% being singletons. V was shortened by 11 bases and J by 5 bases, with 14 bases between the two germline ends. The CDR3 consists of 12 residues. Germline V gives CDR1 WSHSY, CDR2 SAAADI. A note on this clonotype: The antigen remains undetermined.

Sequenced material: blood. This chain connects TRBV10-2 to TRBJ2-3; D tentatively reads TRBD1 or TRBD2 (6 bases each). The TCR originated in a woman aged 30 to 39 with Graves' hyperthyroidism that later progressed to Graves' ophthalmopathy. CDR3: CAVRGAVDTQYF. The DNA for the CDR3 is TGCGCCGTAAGGGGGGCCGTAGATACGCAGTATTTT.